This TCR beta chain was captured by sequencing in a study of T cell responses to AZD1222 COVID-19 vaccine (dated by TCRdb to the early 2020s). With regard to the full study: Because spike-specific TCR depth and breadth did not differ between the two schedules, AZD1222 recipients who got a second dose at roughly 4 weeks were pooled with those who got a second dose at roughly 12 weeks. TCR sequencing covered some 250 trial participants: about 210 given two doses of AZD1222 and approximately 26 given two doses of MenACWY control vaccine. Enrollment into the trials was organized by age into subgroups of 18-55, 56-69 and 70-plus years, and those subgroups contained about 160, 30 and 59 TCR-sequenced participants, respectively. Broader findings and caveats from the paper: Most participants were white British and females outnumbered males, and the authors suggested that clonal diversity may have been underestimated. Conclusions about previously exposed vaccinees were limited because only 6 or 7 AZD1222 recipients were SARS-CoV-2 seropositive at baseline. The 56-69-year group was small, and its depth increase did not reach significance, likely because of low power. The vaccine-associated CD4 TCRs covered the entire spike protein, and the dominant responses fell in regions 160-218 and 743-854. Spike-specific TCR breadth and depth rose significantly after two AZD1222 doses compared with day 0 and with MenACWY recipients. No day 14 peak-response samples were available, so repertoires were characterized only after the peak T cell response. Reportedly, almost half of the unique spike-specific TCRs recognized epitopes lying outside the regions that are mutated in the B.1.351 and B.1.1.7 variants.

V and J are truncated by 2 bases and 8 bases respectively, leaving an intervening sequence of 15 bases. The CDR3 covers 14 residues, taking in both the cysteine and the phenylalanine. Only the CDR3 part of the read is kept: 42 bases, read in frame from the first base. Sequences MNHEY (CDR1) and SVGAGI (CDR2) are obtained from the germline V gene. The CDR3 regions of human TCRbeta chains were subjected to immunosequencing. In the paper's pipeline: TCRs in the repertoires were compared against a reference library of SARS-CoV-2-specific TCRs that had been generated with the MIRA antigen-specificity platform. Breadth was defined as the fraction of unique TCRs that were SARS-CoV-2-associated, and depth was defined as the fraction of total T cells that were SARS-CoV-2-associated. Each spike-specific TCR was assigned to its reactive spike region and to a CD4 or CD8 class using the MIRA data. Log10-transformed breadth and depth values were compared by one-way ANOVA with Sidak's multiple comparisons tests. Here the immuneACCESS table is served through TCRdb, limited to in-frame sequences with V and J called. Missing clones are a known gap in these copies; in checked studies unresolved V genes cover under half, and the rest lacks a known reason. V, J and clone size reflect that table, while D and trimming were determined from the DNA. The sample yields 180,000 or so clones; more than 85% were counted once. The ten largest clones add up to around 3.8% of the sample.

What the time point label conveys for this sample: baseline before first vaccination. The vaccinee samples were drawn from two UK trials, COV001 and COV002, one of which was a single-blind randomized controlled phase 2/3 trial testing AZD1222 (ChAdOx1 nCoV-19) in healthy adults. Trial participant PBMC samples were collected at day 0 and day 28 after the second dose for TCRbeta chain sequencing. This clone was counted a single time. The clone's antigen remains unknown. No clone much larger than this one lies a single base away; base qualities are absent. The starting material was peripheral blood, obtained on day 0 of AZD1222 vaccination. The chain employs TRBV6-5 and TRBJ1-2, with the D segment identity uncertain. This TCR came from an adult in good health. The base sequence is TGTGCCAGCAGTTACCCGGGAGGGAGCGGGGGCTACACCTTC. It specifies CASSYPGGSGGYTF.